What follows are 19 T cell receptor beta chains derived from one specimen sequenced in a study of blood T cell repertoires in COVID-19. Profiled with immunoSEQ multiplex PCR; TCRdb holds only in-frame clones, not every one. The table has just over 250,000 clones, about 87% seen once. Material for sequencing was peripheral blood. Every receptor here comes from a man aged 55 to 70 who had recovered from COVID-19.

This clone has a single count. The chain couples TRBV6-1 to TRBJ1-3, with 8 positions matching TRBD1. The CDR3 is 19 amino acids. J gave up 0 bases and V 1 base, and 11 bases lay outside the gene matches. The germline V gene encodes CDR1 MNHNS and CDR2 SASEGT. CDR3 sequence reads: CASSEVRDQTGGSGNTIYF. CDR3 sequence (DNA): TGTGCCAGCAGTGAAGTACGAGACCAAACAGGGGGCTCTGGAAACACCATATATTTT.

This clone was recorded a few times. The gene calls are TRBV27 and TRBJ1-5; TRBD1 is a possible D gene (5 bases). Looked up from germline, CDR1 is MNHEY and CDR2 is SMNVEV (reference sequence). V was shortened by 6 bases and J by 2 bases, with 14 bases between the two germline ends. The CDR3 is 15 residues long. CDR3 residues: CASSLGGSGNQPQHF. As DNA, the CDR3 is TGTGCCAGCAGCCTGGGGGGTTCGGGCAATCAGCCCCAGCATTTT.

This clone occurred once. The CDR3 DNA sequence: TGTGCCAGCAACCCGGACAGGCTTACCGGGGAGCTGTTTTTT. Protein sequence: CASNPDRLTGELFF. The chain uses TRBV28 and TRBJ2-2; 7 bases are a match to TRBD1. J gave up 5 bases and V 7 bases, and 7 bases lay outside the gene matches. This CDR3 has 14 amino acids. Germline V lookup: CDR1 MDHEN, CDR2 SYDVKM. Full variable domain (missing parts from reference TRBV28 and TRBJ2-2): DVKVTQSSRYLVKRTGEKVFLECVQDMDHENMFWYRQDPGLGLRLIYFSYDVKMKEKGDIPEGYSVSREKKERFSLILESASTNQTSMYLCASNPDRLTGELFFGEGSRLTVL.

This clone was detected a few times. The chain joins TRBV7-3 to TRBJ2-2, with D perhaps matching TRBD2 (5 bases). Trimming pared 5 bases from V and 4 bases from J, leaving 17 bases between. Germline V gene sequence: CDR1 SGHTA, CDR2 FQGTGA. The CDR3 is 16 residues long. The DNA for the CDR3 is TGTGCCAGCAGCCGCGACCCCTCCGGGGTCACCGGGGAGCTGTTTTTT. This translates into CASSRDPSGVTGELFF.

This chain links TRBV29-1 with TRBJ2-5, with 7 bases lining up with TRBD2. The CDR3 runs to 12 residues. From germline, CDR1 is SQVTM and CDR2 ANQGSEA. Trimming took 6 bases from V and 2 from J; bases not matched to a gene: 3. CDR3 nucleotide sequence: TGCAGCGTCAAGCGGGGACAAGAGACCCAGTACTTC. Amino acids: CSVKRGQETQYF.

Here the CDR3 DNA reads TGTGCCAGCAGTGATTCCACAGGGATGGGGAATCAGCCCCAGCATTTT. Its translation: CASSDSTGMGNQPQHF. The V and J genes are TRBV6-1 and TRBJ1-5, with a weak D call TRBD1 (6 bases). V lost 3 bases and J lost 4, with 16 bases in between. This CDR3 contains 16 residues. Germline V lookup: CDR1 MNHNS, CDR2 SASEGT.

This chain links TRBV15 with TRBJ2-7; D call uncertain. Germline-derived CDR1 and CDR2 are LNHNV and YYDKDF (reference sequence). The CDR3 contains 13 residues. With 2 bases removed from V and 6 bases from J, the gap between germline ends came to 11 bases. The CDR3 DNA is TGTGCCACCAGCAGACTTGAAGCAGGCGAGCAGTACTTC. It encodes CATSRLEAGEQYF.

The CDR3 loop reads CASSPWVGGEKLFF. In DNA form, the CDR3 reads TGTGCCAGCAGCCCTTGGGTCGGAGGTGAAAAACTGTTTTTT. The chain carries TRBV28 and TRBJ1-4; D is uncertain. The length of the CDR3 is 14 residues. Germline values: CDR1 MDHEN, CDR2 SYDVKM. The V end lost 6 bases, the J end lost 7 bases, and 15 bases lay between the germline ends.

This chain joins TRBV30 and TRBJ1-4; 7 positions match TRBD1. The length of the CDR3 is 18 residues. V lost 3 bases to trimming and J lost 2 bases; unmatched junction nucleotides: 15. The germline CDR1 and CDR2 sequences are GTSNPN and SVGIG (reference sequence). CDR3: CAWSRPRDRGHTNEKLFF. The CDR3 region has the DNA TGTGCCTGGAGCCGACCCAGGGATAGGGGGCACACTAATGAAAAACTGTTTTTT.

The gene calls are TRBV10-3 and TRBJ1-4; 7 bases are a match to TRBD1. Germline V gives CDR1 ENHRY, CDR2 SYGVKD. The CDR3 sequence is 15 residues long. Unmatched junction bases numbered 5, after V lost 3 bases and J lost 4 bases. CDR3 sequence (DNA): TGTGCCATCAGTGACCCGGGACAGAATAATGAAAAACTGTTTTTT. It translates to CAISDPGQNNEKLFF.

The chain has TRBV7-2 and TRBJ2-7; TRBD2 aligns across 11 bases. Per the germline V gene, CDR1 is SGHTA and CDR2 is FQGNSA. CDR3 length equals 15 residues. The J segment lost 4 bases and the V segment lost 5 bases, leaving 7 bases of the junction unmatched. For the CDR3, the DNA is TGTGCCAGCAGCCCCGTAGCGGGGGGGAGTTACGAGCAGTACTTC. This sequence encodes CASSPVAGGSYEQYF.

The chain carries TRBV19 and TRBJ1-2, with TRBD1 matching over 8 bases. This CDR3 has 17 residues. From germline, CDR1 is LNHDA and CDR2 SQIVND (reference sequence). With 5 bases clipped from V and 4 bases from J, the junction kept 15 bases outside the gene matches. CDR3: CASSPRGQGGSSYGYTF. The CDR3, as DNA: TGTGCCAGTAGTCCCCGTGGACAGGGTGGGAGTAGCTATGGCTACACCTTC.

The chain joins TRBV29-1 to TRBJ1-3, with a possible D match to TRBD1 (6 bases). V was clipped by 6 bases and J by 4 bases, with 13 bases between them. Germline CDR1 and CDR2: SQVTM and ANQGSEA. The CDR3 length is 13 residues. CDR3 amino acids: CSVRSGAGNTIYF. The DNA of the CDR3 is TGCAGCGTCCGTTCAGGGGCCGGAAACACCATATATTTT. Full variable domain (outside the CDR3, taken from reference TRBV29-1 and TRBJ1-3): SAVISQKPSRDICQRGTSLTIQCQVDSQVTMMFWYRQQPGQSLTLIATANQGSEATYESGFVIDKFPISRPNLTFSTLTVSNMSPEDSSIYLCSVRSGAGNTIYFGEGSWLTVV.

This clone was counted a few times. The chain employs TRBV5-1 and TRBJ2-7; a weak D match, TRBD1 (7 bases). Germline loops: CDR1 SGHRS, CDR2 YFSETQ. Trimming cost V 3 bases and J 5 bases, with 9 bases left between them. The CDR3 contains 12 residues. Here the CDR3 reads CASSSGGHEQYF. The DNA of the CDR3 is TGCGCCAGCAGCTCAGGGGGGCACGAGCAGTACTTC.

The genes are TRBV29-1 and TRBJ2-2; weak D call: TRBD1 (6 bases). V was clipped by 7 bases and J by 2 bases, with 17 bases between them. This CDR3 region has 15 residues. CDR1 is SQVTM, CDR2 ANQGSEA, per germline. CDR3 in amino acids: CSAIQPDRNTGELFF. CDR3 bases: TGCAGCGCCATCCAGCCGGACAGAAACACCGGGGAGCTGTTTTTT.

The chain has TRBV9 and TRBJ2-1, with 8 positions matching TRBD1. Germline V lookup: CDR1 SGDLS, CDR2 YYNGEE. V lost 0 bases to trimming and J lost 0 bases; unmatched junction nucleotides: 14. This CDR3 is 20 amino acids long. CDR3: CASSVARETGAFSSYNEQFF. CDR3 nucleotide sequence: TGTGCCAGCAGCGTAGCTCGGGAGACAGGGGCCTTTAGCTCCTACAATGAGCAGTTCTTC.

The CDR3 spells CTSSQDPSEGATEAFF. DNA for the CDR3: TGCACCAGCAGCCAAGATCCCAGTGAAGGGGCCACTGAAGCTTTCTTT. This chain joins TRBV1 and TRBJ1-1; the table's D call TRBD1 went unverified against the DNA. TRBV1 is given as a pseudogene. The CDR3 is made up of 16 amino acids.

The CDR3 region has the DNA TGTGCCAGCAGGGTCCTAGCGGTCGGCACAGATACGCAGTATTTT. Its protein product is CASRVLAVGTDTQYF. V usage is TRBV7-2 and J usage is TRBJ2-3; 7 bases align to TRBD2. Looked up from germline, CDR1 is SGHTA and CDR2 is FQGNSA. V was clipped by 6 bases and J by 1 base; unmatched bases: 7. CDR3 size: 15 residues.

The V call is TRBV5-1, the J call TRBJ2-7; 9 nucleotides match TRBD1. V dropped 4 bases and J dropped 5; count of bases not matched to a gene: 10. Per the germline V gene, CDR1 is SGHRS and CDR2 is YFSETQ. This CDR3 contains 15 residues. CDR3 in amino acids: CASSPGGQGFHEQYF. The CDR3 DNA reads TGCGCCAGCAGCCCCGGGGGACAGGGATTCCACGAGCAGTACTTC.